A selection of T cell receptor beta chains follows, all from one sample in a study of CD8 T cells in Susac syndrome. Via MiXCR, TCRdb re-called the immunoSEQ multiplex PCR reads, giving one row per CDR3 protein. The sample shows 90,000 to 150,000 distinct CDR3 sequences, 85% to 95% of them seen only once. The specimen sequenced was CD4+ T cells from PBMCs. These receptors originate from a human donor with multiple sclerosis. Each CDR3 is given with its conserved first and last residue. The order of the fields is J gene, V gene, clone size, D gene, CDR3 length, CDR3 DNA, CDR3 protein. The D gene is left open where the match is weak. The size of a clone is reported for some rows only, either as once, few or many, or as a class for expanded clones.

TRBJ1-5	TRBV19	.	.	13	TGTGCCAGTAGCCCAGGGTACGGTCAGCCCCAGCATTTT	CASSPGYGQPQHF
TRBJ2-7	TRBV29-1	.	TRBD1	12	TGCAGCGGAGGACAGGGAGGAGACGAGCAGTACTTC	CSGGQGGDEQYF
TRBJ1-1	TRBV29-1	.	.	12	TGCAGCGGGGGGGAGGCGAACACTGAAGCTTTCTTT	CSGGEANTEAFF
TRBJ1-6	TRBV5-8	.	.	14	TGTGCCAGCGCCTCAGGGGAAGGCAATTCACCCCTCCACTTT	CASASGEGNSPLHF
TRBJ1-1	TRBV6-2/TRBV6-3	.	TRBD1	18	TGTGCCAGCAGTTACCTCCGGACAGGGGGCGCGTATTCGACTGAAGCTTTCTTT	CASSYLRTGGAYSTEAFF
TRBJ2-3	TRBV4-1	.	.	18	TGCGCCAGCAGCCAAGATACCCAGGGACACCCAAACAGGGATACGCAGTATTTT	CASSQDTQGHPNRDTQYF
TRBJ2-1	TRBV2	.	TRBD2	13	TGTGCCAGCAGTGGTTCCGGGGGGGGAGAGCAGTTCTTC	CASSGSGGGEQFF
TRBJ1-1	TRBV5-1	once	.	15	TGCGCCAGCAGCCTGGATGGGGGGCCCGGGACTGAAGCTTTCTTT	CASSLDGGPGTEAFF
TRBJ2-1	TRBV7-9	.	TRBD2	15	TGTGCCAGCAGCTTCCCCGGGACTAGTTCCAATGAGCAGTTCTTC	CASSFPGTSSNEQFF
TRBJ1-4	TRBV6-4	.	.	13	TGTGCCAGCAGTGATGTACAGGGCGGAGGACTGTTTTTT	CASSDVQGGGLFF
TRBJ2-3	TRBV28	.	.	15	TGTGCCAGCAGTCCTCAGGGGTTGGGCACAGATACGCAGTATTTT	CASSPQGLGTDTQYF
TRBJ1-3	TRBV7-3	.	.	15	TGTGCCAGCAGCCTCGGACCGAACTCTGGAAACACCATATATTTT	CASSLGPNSGNTIYF
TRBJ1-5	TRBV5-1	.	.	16	TGCGCCAGCAGCTTGGGACTGGGTGGGTTAGAGCAGCCCCAGCATTTT	CASSLGLGGLEQPQHF
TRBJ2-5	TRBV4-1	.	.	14	TGCGCCAGCAGCCAAGATTATCCCACGGTCGTCCAGTACTTC	CASSQDYPTVVQYF
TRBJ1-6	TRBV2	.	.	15	TGTGCCAGCGGGGACTTGAGCTCCTATAATTCACCCCTCCACTTT	CASGDLSSYNSPLHF
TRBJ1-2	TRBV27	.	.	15	TGTGCCAGCAGTTTATCGGTCAAGGGGGACTATGGCTACACCTTC	CASSLSVKGDYGYTF
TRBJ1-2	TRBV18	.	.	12	TGTGCCAGCATCGGACCTAACTATGGCTACACCTTC	CASIGPNYGYTF
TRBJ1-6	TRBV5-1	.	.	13	TGCGCCAGCAGCTTGGTACGAGAATCACCCCTCCACTTT	CASSLVRESPLHF
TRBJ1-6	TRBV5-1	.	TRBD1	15	TGCGCCAGCAGCCCCCTGGGACAGATTAATTCACCCCTCCACTTT	CASSPLGQINSPLHF
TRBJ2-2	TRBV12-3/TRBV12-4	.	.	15	TGTGCCAGCAGTTTCGTGGAAATAGGCACCGGGGAGCTGTTTTTT	CASSFVEIGTGELFF
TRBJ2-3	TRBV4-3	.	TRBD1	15	TGCGCCAGCAGCCGCGGACAGGATAGCACAGATACGCAGTATTTT	CASSRGQDSTDTQYF
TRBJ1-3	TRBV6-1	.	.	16	TGTGCCAGCAGGGGCGGGACGGTGAGCTCTGGAAACACCATATATTTT	CASRGGTVSSGNTIYF
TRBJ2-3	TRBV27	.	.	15	TGTGCCAGCAGCAGGGGGGACGGCTCCACAGATACGCAGTATTTT	CASSRGDGSTDTQYF
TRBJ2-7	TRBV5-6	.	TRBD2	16	TGTGCCAGCAGCTTGGGTCCTAGCGGGGGCAGGAACGAGCAGTACTTC	CASSLGPSGGRNEQYF